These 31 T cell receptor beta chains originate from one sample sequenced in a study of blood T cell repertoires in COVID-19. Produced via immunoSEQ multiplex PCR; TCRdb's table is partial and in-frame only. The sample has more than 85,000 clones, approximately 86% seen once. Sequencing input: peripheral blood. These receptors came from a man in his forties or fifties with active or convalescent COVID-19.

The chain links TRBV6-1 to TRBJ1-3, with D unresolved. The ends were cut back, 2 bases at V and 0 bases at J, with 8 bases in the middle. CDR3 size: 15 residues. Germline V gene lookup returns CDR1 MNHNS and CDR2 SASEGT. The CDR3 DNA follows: TGTGCCAGCAGTGAACTGAAGAGCTCTGGAAACACCATATATTTT. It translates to CASSELKSSGNTIYF.

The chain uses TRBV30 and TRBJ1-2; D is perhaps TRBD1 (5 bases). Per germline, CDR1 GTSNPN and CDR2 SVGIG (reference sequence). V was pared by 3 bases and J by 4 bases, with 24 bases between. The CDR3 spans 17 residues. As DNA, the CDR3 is TGTGCCTGGAGGCCGGGACGGGGGTTGATCGCGCGCTATGGCTACACCTTC. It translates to CAWRPGRGLIARYGYTF.

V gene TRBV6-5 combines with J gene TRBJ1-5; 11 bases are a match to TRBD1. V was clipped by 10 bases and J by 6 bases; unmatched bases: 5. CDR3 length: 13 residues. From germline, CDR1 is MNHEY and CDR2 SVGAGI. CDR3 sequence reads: CATGTGGIQPQHF. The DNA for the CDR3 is TGTGCCACCGGGACAGGGGGAATTCAGCCCCAGCATTTT.

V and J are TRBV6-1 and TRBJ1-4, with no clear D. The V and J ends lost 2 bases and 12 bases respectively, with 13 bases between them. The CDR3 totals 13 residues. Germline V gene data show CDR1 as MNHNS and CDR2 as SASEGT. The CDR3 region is CASSEKPRLELFF. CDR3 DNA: TGTGCCAGCAGTGAAAAACCCAGACTGGAACTGTTTTTT.

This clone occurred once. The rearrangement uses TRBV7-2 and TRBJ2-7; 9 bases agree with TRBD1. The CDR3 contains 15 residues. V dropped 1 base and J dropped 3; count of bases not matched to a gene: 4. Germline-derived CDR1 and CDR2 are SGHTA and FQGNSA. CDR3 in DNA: TGTGCCAGCAGCTTAGAAGGGACAGGGAACTACGAGCAGTACTTC. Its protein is CASSLEGTGNYEQYF.

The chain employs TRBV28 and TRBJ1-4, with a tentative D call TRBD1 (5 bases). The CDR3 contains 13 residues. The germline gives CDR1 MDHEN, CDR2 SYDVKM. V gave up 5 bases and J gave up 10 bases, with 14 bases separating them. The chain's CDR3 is CASSPPGIGKLFF. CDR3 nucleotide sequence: TGTGCCAGCAGTCCACCAGGGATTGGAAAACTGTTTTTT.

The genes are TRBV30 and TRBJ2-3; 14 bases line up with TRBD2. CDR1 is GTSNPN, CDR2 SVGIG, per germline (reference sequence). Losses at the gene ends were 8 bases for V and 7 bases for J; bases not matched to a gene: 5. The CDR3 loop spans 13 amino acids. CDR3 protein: CAARLAGGNTQYF. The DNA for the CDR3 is TGTGCCGCCCGACTAGCGGGGGGGAATACGCAGTATTTT.

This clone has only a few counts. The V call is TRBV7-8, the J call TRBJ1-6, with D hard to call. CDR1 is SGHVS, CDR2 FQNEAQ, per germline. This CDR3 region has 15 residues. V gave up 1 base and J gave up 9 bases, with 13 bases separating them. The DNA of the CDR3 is TGTGCCAGCAGCTTAGGAGTGGCCGCGGGTTCACCCCTCCACTTT. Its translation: CASSLGVAAGSPLHF. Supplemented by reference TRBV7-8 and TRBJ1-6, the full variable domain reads GAGVSQSPRYKVAKRGQDVALRCDPISGHVSLFWYQQALGQGPEFLTYFQNEAQLDKSGLPSDRFFAERPEGSVSTLKIQRTQQEDSAVYLCASSLGVAAGSPLHFGNGTRLTVT.

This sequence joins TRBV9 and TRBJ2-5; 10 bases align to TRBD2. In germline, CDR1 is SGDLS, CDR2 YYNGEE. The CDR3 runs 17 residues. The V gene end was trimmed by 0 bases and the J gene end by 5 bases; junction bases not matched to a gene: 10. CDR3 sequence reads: CASSVGVERGGRETQYF. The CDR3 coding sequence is TGTGCCAGCAGCGTAGGGGTGGAGCGGGGGGGCCGCGAGACCCAGTACTTC.

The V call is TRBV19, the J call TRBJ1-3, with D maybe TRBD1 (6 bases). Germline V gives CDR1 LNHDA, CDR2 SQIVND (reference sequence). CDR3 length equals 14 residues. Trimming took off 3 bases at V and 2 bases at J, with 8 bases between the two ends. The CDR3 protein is CASSMAGAGNTIYF. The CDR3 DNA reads TGTGCCAGTAGTATGGCAGGGGCTGGAAACACCATATATTTT.

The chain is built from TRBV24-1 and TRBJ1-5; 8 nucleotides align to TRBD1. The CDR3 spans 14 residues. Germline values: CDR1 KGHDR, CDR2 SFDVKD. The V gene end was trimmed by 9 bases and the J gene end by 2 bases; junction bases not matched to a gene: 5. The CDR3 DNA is TGTGCCACCGCGGACAGGGTTGGCAATCAGCCCCAGCATTTT. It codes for CATADRVGNQPQHF.

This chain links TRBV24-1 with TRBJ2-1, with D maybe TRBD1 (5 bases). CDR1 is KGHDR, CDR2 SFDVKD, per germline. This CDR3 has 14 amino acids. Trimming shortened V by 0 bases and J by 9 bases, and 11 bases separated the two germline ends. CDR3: CATSDLARAGEQFF. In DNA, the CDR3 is TGTGCCACCAGTGATTTGGCCAGGGCTGGTGAGCAGTTCTTC.

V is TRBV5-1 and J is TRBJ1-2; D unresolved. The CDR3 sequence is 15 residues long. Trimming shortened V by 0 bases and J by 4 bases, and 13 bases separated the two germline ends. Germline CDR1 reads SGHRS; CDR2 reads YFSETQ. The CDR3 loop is CASSLEAAFTYGYTF. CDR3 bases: TGCGCCAGCAGCTTGGAAGCGGCATTTACCTATGGCTACACCTTC.

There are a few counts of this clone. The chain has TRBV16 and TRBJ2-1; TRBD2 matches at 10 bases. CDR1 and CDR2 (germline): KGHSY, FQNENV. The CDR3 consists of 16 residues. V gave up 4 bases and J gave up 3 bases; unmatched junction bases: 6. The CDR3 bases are TGTGCCAGCAGCCCGTCCGGGACTAGCGACTACAATGAGCAGTTCTTC. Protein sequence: CASSPSGTSDYNEQFF.

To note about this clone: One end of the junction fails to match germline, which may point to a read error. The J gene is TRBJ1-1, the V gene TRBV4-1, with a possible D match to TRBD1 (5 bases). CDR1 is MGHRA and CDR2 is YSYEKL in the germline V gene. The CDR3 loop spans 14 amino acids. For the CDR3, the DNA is TGCGCCAGCAACCAAGTCAGGGCAAATACTGAAGCTTTCTTT. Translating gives CASNQVRANTEAFF.

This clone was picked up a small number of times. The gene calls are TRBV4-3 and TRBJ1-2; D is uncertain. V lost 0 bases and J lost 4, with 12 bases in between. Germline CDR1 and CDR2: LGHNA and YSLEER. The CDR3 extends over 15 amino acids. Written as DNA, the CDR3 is TGCGCCAGCAGCCAAGAAGGAACAGTTAGCTATGGCTACACCTTC. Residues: CASSQEGTVSYGYTF.

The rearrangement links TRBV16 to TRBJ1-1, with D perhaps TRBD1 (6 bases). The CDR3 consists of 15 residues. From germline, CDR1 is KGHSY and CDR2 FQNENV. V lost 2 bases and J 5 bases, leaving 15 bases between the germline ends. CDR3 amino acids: CASSQGGGLYTEAFF. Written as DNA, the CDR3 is TGTGCCAGCAGCCAAGGGGGGGGCCTGTATACTGAAGCTTTCTTT.

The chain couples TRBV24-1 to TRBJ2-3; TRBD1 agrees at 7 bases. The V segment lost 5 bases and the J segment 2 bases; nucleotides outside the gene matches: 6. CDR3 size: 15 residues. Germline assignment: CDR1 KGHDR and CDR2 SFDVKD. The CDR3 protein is CATSATGTVTDTQYF. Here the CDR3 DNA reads TGTGCCACCAGTGCAACCGGGACAGTCACAGATACGCAGTATTTT.

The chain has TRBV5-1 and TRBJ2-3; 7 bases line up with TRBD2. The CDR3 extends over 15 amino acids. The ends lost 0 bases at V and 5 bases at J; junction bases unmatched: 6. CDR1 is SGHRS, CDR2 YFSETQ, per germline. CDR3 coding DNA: TGCGCCAGCAGCTTGGCCGGCGGGGGTCTAGATACGCAGTATTTT. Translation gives CASSLAGGGLDTQYF.

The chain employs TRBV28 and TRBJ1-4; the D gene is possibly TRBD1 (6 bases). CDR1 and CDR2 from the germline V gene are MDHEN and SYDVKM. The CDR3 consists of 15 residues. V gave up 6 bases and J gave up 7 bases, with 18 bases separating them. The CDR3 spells CASRPNRDRLEKLFF. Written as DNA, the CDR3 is TGTGCCAGCAGGCCAAACAGGGATAGGCTTGAAAAACTGTTTTTT.

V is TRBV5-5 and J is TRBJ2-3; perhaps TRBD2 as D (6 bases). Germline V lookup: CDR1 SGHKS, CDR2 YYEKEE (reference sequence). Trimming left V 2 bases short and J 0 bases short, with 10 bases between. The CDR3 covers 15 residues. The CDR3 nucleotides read TGTGCCAGCAGCTTAGGAGGACTAAGCACAGATACGCAGTATTTT. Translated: CASSLGGLSTDTQYF.

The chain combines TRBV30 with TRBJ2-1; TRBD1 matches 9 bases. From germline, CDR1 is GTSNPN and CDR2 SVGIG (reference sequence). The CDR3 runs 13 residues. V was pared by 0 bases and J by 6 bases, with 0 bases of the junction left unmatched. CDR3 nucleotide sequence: TGTGCCTGGAGTGTGACAGGGGGCAATGAGCAGTTCTTC. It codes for CAWSVTGGNEQFF.

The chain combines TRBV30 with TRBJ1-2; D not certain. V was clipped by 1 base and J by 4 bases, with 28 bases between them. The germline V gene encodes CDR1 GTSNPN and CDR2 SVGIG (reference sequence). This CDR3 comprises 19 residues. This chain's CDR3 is CAWSAPYFASSGFGYGYTF. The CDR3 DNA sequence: TGTGCCTGGAGTGCCCCTTATTTCGCAAGCAGCGGATTTGGCTATGGCTACACCTTC.

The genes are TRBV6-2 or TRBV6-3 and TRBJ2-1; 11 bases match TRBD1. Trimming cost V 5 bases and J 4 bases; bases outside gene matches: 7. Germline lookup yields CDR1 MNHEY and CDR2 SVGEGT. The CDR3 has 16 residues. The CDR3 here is CASSTPGTGGYNEQFF. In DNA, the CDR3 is TGTGCCAGCAGTACCCCCGGGACAGGGGGTTACAATGAGCAGTTCTTC.

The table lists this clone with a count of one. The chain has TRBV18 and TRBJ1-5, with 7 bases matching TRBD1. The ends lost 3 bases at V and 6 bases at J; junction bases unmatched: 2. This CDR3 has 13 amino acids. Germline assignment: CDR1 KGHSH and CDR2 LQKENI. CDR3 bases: TGTGCCAGCTCACCGGACAGGTCTCAGCCCCAGCATTTT. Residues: CASSPDRSQPQHF.

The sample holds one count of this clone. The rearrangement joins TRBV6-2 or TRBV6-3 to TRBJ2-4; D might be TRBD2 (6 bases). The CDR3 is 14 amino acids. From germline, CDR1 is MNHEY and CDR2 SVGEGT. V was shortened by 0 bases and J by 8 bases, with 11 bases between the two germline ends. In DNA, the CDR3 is TGTGCCAGCAGTTACTCGGAGGGTCCGTACATTCAGTACTTC. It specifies CASSYSEGPYIQYF.

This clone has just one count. The DNA for the CDR3 is TGTGCCAGCAGTTCCTTTGGACAATACAATGAGCAGTTCTTC. Protein product: CASSSFGQYNEQFF. J is TRBJ2-1 and V is TRBV6-5, with a tentative D call TRBD1 (5 bases). This CDR3 is 14 amino acids long. V lost 4 bases and J 4 bases, leaving 11 bases between the germline ends. The germline V gene encodes CDR1 MNHEY and CDR2 SVGAGI.

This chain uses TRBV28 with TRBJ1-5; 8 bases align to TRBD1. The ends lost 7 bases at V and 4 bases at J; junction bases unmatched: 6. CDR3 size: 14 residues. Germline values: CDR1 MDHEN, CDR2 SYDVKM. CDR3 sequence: CASNTGTGNQPQHF. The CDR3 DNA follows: TGTGCCAGCAACACCGGGACAGGTAATCAGCCCCAGCATTTT.

The CDR3: CASSMRDEQYF. CDR3 bases: TGTGCCAGTAGTATGCGGGACGAGCAGTACTTC. V is TRBV19 and J is TRBJ2-7; the D gene is possibly TRBD2 (5 bases). The V and J ends lost 3 bases and 5 bases respectively, with 5 bases between them. CDR1 LNHDA and CDR2 SQIVND come from the germline V gene (reference sequence). This CDR3 has 11 residues.

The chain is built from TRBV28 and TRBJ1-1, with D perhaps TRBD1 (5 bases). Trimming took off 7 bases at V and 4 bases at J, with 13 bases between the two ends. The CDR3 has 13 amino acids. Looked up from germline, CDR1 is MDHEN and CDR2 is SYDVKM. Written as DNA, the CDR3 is TGTGCCAGCAACCGAAAGGGGTTCACTGAAGCTTTCTTT. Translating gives CASNRKGFTEAFF.

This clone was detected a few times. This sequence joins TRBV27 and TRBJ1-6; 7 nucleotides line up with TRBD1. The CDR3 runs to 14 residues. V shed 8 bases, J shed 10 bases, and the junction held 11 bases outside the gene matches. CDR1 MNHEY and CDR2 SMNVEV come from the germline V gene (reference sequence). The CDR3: CASLARDSHSPLHF. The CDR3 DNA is TGTGCCAGCCTAGCCCGGGACAGTCACTCACCCCTCCACTTT.